This section outlines one T cell receptor (beta chain) sequence together with its context. Its matching antigen is unknown. The data were taken from a study of cytomegalovirus exposure and HLA in healthy donors. Study overall: Roughly 180 million T cells yielded roughly 100 million unique TCR beta sequences, as an earlier analysis found. General observations from the study: As a later analysis revealed, the rate of TCR association differed by HLA locus, with DRB1 most and HLA-C fewest. Usually a TCR sequence was rare, but some public TCRs were found in many donors.

Trimming took off 2 bases at V and 2 bases at J, with 13 bases between the two ends. The CDR3 sequence is 15 residues long. CDR1 SGHVS and CDR2 FQNEAQ come from the germline V gene. Donors were nominally healthy when sampled, though unrecorded immune exposures were likely. The PCR used 60 Vbeta and 13 Jbeta primers. The method was immunoSEQ multiplex PCR; TCRdb's version includes in-frame clones alone and lacks a portion of them. The table lists some 190,000 clones, 75% to 90% of them singletons, with around 0.3% in the top ten. The sample taken for sequencing was PBMCs. The genes are TRBV7-8 and TRBJ2-7; D is perhaps TRBD1 (6 bases). The sequence came from a woman in her thirties in good health and CMV-seronegative. This chain's CDR3 is CASSLLARGPYEQYF. CDR3 sequence (DNA): TGTGCCAGCAGCTTACTGGCCAGGGGACCCTACGAGCAGTACTTC.